One T cell receptor beta chain is described in this entry. In the authors' methods: For nucleated cells, counts were estimated from reference gene primer amplification. TCRdb's table, derived via immunoSEQ multiplex PCR, lists solely in-frame clones and lacks some. The DNA gave D and trimming, while V, J and clone size come from that table. The table records approximately 300,000 clones, roughly 80% of them present only once. The data stem from a study of blood T cell repertoires in COVID-19. Overall study context: Specimens from acute and convalescent COVID-19 originated in the United States, Italy and Spain. PBMCs, B-cell-depleted T cells, or T cells provided the cDNA or gDNA that made up the material.

Seattle participants joined during active infection and were tracked over time. From germline, CDR1 is SEHNR and CDR2 FQNEAQ (reference sequence). Trimming stripped 2 bases from V and 3 bases from J, with 13 bases between. The CDR3 runs 15 residues. The sequence was collected from a person aged 70 to 80 with COVID-19, enrolled during active disease. Material for sequencing was peripheral blood. The chain carries TRBV7-9 and TRBJ1-2; weak D call: TRBD1 (6 bases). In DNA, the CDR3 is TGTGCCAGCAGCTTAAACCAGGGGAGGGACTATGGCTACACCTTC. Its protein is CASSLNQGRDYGYTF.